This is a list of T cell receptor beta chains from one sample in a study of CD8 T cells in ankylosing spondylitis. TCRdb re-called the 5' RACE reads through MiXCR, storing one row per CDR3 protein. There are 450,000 or so distinct CDR3 sequences in the sample; approximately 26% occur only once, and 0.85% to 1% lies in the top ten. The sequenced material came from blood, either unsorted or a sorted T cell fraction (not recorded which). The receptors derive from a male donor with ankylosing spondylitis. CDR3s include the opening cysteine and the closing phenylalanine or tryptophan. The D gene is left open where the match is weak. Where a row states a size, it is once, few, many or the class of an expanded clone; other rows omit it.

v_gene	abundance	d_gene	j_gene	CDR3nt	CDR3aa
TRBV6-1	-	-	TRBJ1-1	TGTGCCAGCAGTGATCCTCGATTCGGGGGGAACACTGAAGCTTTCTTT	CASSDPRFGGNTEAFF
TRBV12-3/TRBV12-4	few	-	TRBJ1-2	TGTGCCAGCAACATAGGGGCAGGGACGGGTGGCTACACCTTC	CASNIGAGTGGYTF
TRBV5-1	few	-	TRBJ1-4	TGCGCCAGCAGCTTGGGAGCTTATGAAAAACTGTTTTTT	CASSLGAYEKLFF
TRBV12-3/TRBV12-4	few	-	TRBJ1-2	TGTGCCAGCAGTTTAACAGGGACTAGGAATGGCTACACCTTC	CASSLTGTRNGYTF
TRBV29-1	-	-	TRBJ2-1	TGCAGCGTTGGCCGATACAATGAGCAGTTCTTC	CSVGRYNEQFF
TRBV3-1	few	TRBD2	TRBJ2-3	TGTGCCAGCAGCCAAGATTGGGAGGGGAGGGCCGGTATGCAGTATTTT	CASSQDWEGRAGMQYF
TRBV20-1	-	-	TRBJ2-7	TGCAGTGCTAGAGATCACAGGGGACTCTCCTACGAGCAGTACTTC	CSARDHRGLSYEQYF
TRBV25-1	-	TRBD1	TRBJ2-3	TGTGCCAGCAGTGAATTGGGGACAGGGGCAGATACGCAGTATTTT	CASSELGTGADTQYF
TRBV7-9	-	TRBD2	TRBJ2-7	TGTGCCAGCAGCGTCACCGGGACTAGCGGGACATACGAGCAGTACTTC	CASSVTGTSGTYEQYF
TRBV20-1	few	TRBD2	TRBJ2-7	TGCAGTGCTAGGGGATCTAGCGGGTACTACGAGCAGTACTTC	CSARGSSGYYEQYF
TRBV7-2	few	TRBD2	TRBJ2-1	TGTGCCAGCAGTCCCCAAGCGGGAGAGGGGGTCAATGAGCAGTTCTTC	CASSPQAGEGVNEQFF
TRBV5-1	-	-	TRBJ1-1	TGCGCCAGCAGCTCGGCCACCTGGGGCACTGAAGCTTTCTTT	CASSSATWGTEAFF
TRBV5-1	few	-	TRBJ1-4	TGCGCCAGCAGCGAACAAGGGGTTAATGAAAAACTGTTTTTT	CASSEQGVNEKLFF
TRBV7-2	few	TRBD1	TRBJ2-7	TGTGCCAGCAGCTTCGGGACAGCAACCTACGAGCAGTACTTC	CASSFGTATYEQYF
TRBV14	-	-	TRBJ2-3	TGTGCCAGCAGCCAAGTCATGGCCCCCACAGATACGCAGTATTTT	CASSQVMAPTDTQYF